The rows below give T cell receptor beta chains drawn from one sample of a study of cytomegalovirus exposure and HLA in healthy donors. TCRdb's table, derived via immunoSEQ multiplex PCR, lists solely in-frame clones and lacks some. The sample holds fewer than 150,000 clones; roughly two thirds are singletons and the top ten take roughly 8.7%. Sample: PBMCs. The receptors come from a man aged 18 to 30 in good health and CMV-seropositive. CDR3s include the opening cysteine and the closing phenylalanine or tryptophan. The D gene is left open where the match is weak. Not every row has a clone size; where given, it reads once, few, many or a size class.

V	D	J	size	length	DNA	CDR3
TRBV5-8	NA	TRBJ1-2	NA	16	TGTGCCAGCAGCCCGCAAAACCCCACAGGGTTATATGGCTACACCTTC	CASSPQNPTGLYGYTF
TRBV5-6	NA	TRBJ1-1	few	14	TGTGCCAGCAGCTACCTAGGGCGGGACACTGAAGCTTTCTTT	CASSYLGRDTEAFF
TRBV6-6	NA	TRBJ1-4	NA	13	TGTGCCAGCAGTTATTTTGCCGGTCTAGGACTGTTTTTT	CASSYFAGLGLFF
TRBV5-1	TRBD1	TRBJ1-5	NA	15	TGCGCCAGCAGCATGACGGGACAGATCAATCAGCCCCAGCATTTT	CASSMTGQINQPQHF
TRBV6-6	NA	TRBJ1-6	NA	15	TGTGCCAGCAGTTACATTGGGCCCAATAATTCACCCCTCCACTTT	CASSYIGPNNSPLHF
TRBV28	TRBD1	TRBJ2-7	NA	15	TGTGCCAGCAGTTTACGGGGACAGGGACCTTACGAGCAGTACTTC	CASSLRGQGPYEQYF
TRBV27	NA	TRBJ2-4	NA	15	TGTGCCAGCAGTTCGCCGGGACTAGCCAAAAACATTCAGTACTTC	CASSSPGLAKNIQYF
TRBV28	NA	TRBJ2-5	NA	14	TGTGCCAGCAGTTCCTACAGGGTCGGGGAGACCCAGTACTTC	CASSSYRVGETQYF
TRBV10-1	NA	TRBJ1-5	once	15	TGCGCCAGCAGTGAAACCCGTGGGGCCGATCAGCCCCAGCATTTT	CASSETRGADQPQHF
TRBV30	NA	TRBJ2-7	NA	16	TGTGCCTGGTCCGCGCCTCTCACAGGTGGGGACTACGAGCAGTACTTC	CAWSAPLTGGDYEQYF
TRBV29-1	NA	TRBJ2-3	NA	15	TGCAGCACTAATGCAGGGAACGCTGGCACAGATACGCAGTATTTT	CSTNAGNAGTDTQYF
TRBV27	NA	TRBJ1-6	once	13	TGTGCCAGCAGCTTCATGGAGGATTCACCCCTCCACTTT	CASSFMEDSPLHF
TRBV27	TRBD1	TRBJ1-2	NA	13	TGTGCCAGCACCGGGACAGGGGTCTATGGCTACACCTTC	CASTGTGVYGYTF
TRBV15	NA	TRBJ1-2	NA	16	TGTGCCACCAGCAGAGATATCCCCATAAGAGGCTATGGCTACACCTTC	CATSRDIPIRGYGYTF
TRBV6-1	NA	TRBJ1-2	NA	11	TGTGCCAGCAGACTAGGATGGGGCTACACCTTC	CASRLGWGYTF
TRBV5-1	TRBD1	TRBJ1-2	NA	15	TGCGCCAGCAGCACGAGGACAGGGTCCCTCTATGGCTACACCTTC	CASSTRTGSLYGYTF
TRBV6-1	NA	TRBJ2-1	NA	14	TGTGCCAGCGGGCGCGGGGCCTCCTACAATGAGCAGTTCTTC	CASGRGASYNEQFF
TRBV27	NA	TRBJ1-1	NA	14	TGTGCCAGCAGTCCCCAGGGTAGGGTCACTGAAGCTTTCTTT	CASSPQGRVTEAFF
TRBV6-5	TRBD2	TRBJ2-1	few	15	TGTGCCAGCAGACCCCTAGCGGGGGGATACAATGAGCAGTTCTTC	CASRPLAGGYNEQFF
TRBV7-6	TRBD1	TRBJ2-1	NA	15	TGTGCCAGCAGCACGGGGACAGATAGCTACAATGAGCAGTTCTTC	CASSTGTDSYNEQFF
TRBV9	TRBD1	TRBJ1-2	NA	14	TGTGCCAGCACAACCAGGGGGCGATGGGATGGCTACACCTTC	CASTTRGRWDGYTF
TRBV5-4	TRBD1	TRBJ2-1	NA	14	TGTGCCAGCGGATGGACAGGGCCTAGGGGGGAGCAGTTCTTC	CASGWTGPRGEQFF
TRBV6-6	NA	TRBJ1-3	NA	12	TGTGCCAGCAGTTACGAGGGAGACACCATATATTTT	CASSYEGDTIYF
TRBV5-6	TRBD1	TRBJ1-4	NA	15	TGTGCCAGCAGCTTGTGGGGGACAGGGAACGGAAAACTGTTTTTT	CASSLWGTGNGKLFF
TRBV6-6	TRBD1	TRBJ1-1	NA	15	TGTGCCAGCAGTTGGGGGGGGACAGGGGGCGGTGAAGCTTTCTTT	CASSWGGTGGGEAFF
TRBV5-1	TRBD1	TRBJ1-4	NA	14	TGCGCCAGCAGCCGGGACAGCAGGAATGAAAAACTGTTTTTT	CASSRDSRNEKLFF
TRBV19	TRBD1	TRBJ2-4	NA	16	TGTGCCAGTAGTACCCGGACAGGGCCAAACAAAAACATTCAGTACTTC	CASSTRTGPNKNIQYF
TRBV19	NA	TRBJ1-5	NA	16	TGTGCCAGCACGGAAATAGGCGGATATAGCAATCAGCCCCAGCATTTT	CASTEIGGYSNQPQHF
TRBV29-1	NA	TRBJ2-2	NA	15	TGCAGCGTTTTCGGACTCAAAGCGGGCACCGGGGAGCTGTTTTTT	CSVFGLKAGTGELFF
TRBV25-1	NA	TRBJ2-3	once	12	TGTGCCAGCAGTGAATTAACAGATACGCAGTATTTT	CASSELTDTQYF
TRBV27	NA	TRBJ2-3	NA	15	TGTGCCAGCAGGAAAAGGGTACTAGACACAGATACGCAGTATTTT	CASRKRVLDTDTQYF
TRBV2	TRBD1	TRBJ1-2	NA	13	TGTGCCAGCAGCCCCGACAGGGCGTATGGCTACACCTTC	CASSPDRAYGYTF
TRBV9	NA	TRBJ1-6	NA	11	TGTGCCAGCGGGCGTGATTCACCCCTCCACTTT	CASGRDSPLHF
TRBV5-1	NA	TRBJ1-1	few	14	TGCGCCAGCAGCTTTCGACAGGCCAACACTGAAGCTTTCTTT	CASSFRQANTEAFF
TRBV4-1	NA	TRBJ1-3	NA	17	TGCGCCAGCAGCCAAGACCCTAGGGCTTTCGGGAGCGGCACCATATATTTT	CASSQDPRAFGSGTIYF
TRBV7-6	NA	TRBJ2-3	NA	14	TGTGCCAGCAGCTTACTGCTTGGGGGGGATACGCAGTATTTT	CASSLLLGGDTQYF
TRBV5-6	NA	TRBJ2-7	NA	14	TGTGCCAGCAGCTCGACAGACGGGCTCTACGAGCAGTACTTC	CASSSTDGLYEQYF
TRBV27	NA	TRBJ2-7	NA	11	TGTGCCAGCAGTTTTGGCGGCGAGCAGTACTTC	CASSFGGEQYF
TRBV27	NA	TRBJ1-1	NA	16	TGTGCCAGCAGTCACATAACGGCCCAGGGCTTGGCTGAAGCTTTCTTT	CASSHITAQGLAEAFF
TRBV4-2	TRBD1	TRBJ1-5	NA	16	TGTGCCAGCAGCCAAGTAGTAGGGGGCGGCAATCAGCCCCAGCATTTT	CASSQVVGGGNQPQHF
TRBV28	NA	TRBJ2-5	NA	16	TGTGCCAGCAGTTTCTCATCACGAGGAAACCAAGAGACCCAGTACTTC	CASSFSSRGNQETQYF
TRBV6-1	TRBD1	TRBJ1-5	NA	15	TGTGCCAGCACCGATGGACAGGCACGAAATCAGCCCCAGCATTTT	CASTDGQARNQPQHF
TRBV4-1	NA	TRBJ2-7	NA	16	TGTGCCAGCAGCCAAGGACCGGGAGTCCAATTACGAGGGCAGTACTTC	CASSQGPGVQLRGQYF